These 19 T cell receptor beta chains came from one sample sequenced in a study of blood T cell repertoires in COVID-19. Measured with immunoSEQ multiplex PCR; TCRdb has only the in-frame clones, and not every one. The sample gives about 98,000 clones, 86% of which show up once; 9% to 12% is in the top ten. The sequenced material came from peripheral blood. The receptors come from a man aged 50-60 years with acute or convalescent COVID-19.

This clone showed up just a few times. The chain uses TRBV19 and TRBJ1-1; 9 positions agree with TRBD1. V lost 3 bases to trimming and J lost 3 bases; unmatched junction nucleotides: 8. The CDR3 runs 16 residues. The germline CDR1 and CDR2 sequences are LNHDA and SQIVND (reference sequence). The CDR3 region is CASSIFTGGADTEAFF. DNA of the CDR3: TGTGCCAGTAGTATTTTTACAGGGGGCGCCGACACTGAAGCTTTCTTT.

The chain employs TRBV6-5 and TRBJ1-5; 10 bases match TRBD1. There are 15 residues in the CDR3. Germline V gene sequence: CDR1 MNHEY, CDR2 SVGAGI. J gave up 2 bases and V 8 bases, and 6 bases lay outside the gene matches. DNA for the CDR3: TGTGCCAGCGGGAGACAGGGGGCGGGCAATCAGCCCCAGCATTTT. Translated, it gives CASGRQGAGNQPQHF.

The gene calls are TRBV7-9 and TRBJ1-5; TRBD1 matches 7 bases. The CDR3 contains 16 residues. Germline CDR1 reads SEHNR; CDR2 reads FQNEAQ (reference sequence). With 5 bases clipped from V and 0 bases from J, the junction kept 7 bases outside the gene matches. The CDR3 DNA follows: TGTGCCAGCAGCCCCGGGACAGATTATAGCAATCAGCCCCAGCATTTT. This codes for CASSPGTDYSNQPQHF.

This clone was counted only a few times. The chain combines TRBV13 with TRBJ1-3; TRBD1 might be the D (5 bases). The CDR3 spans 16 residues. The germline CDR1 and CDR2 sequences are PRHDT and FYEKMQ (reference sequence). Trimming pared 6 bases from V and 4 bases from J, leaving 19 bases between. In DNA form, the CDR3 reads TGTGCCAGCAGAGACGCGGGACGACGGGTCGGAAACACCATATATTTT. This gives the protein CASRDAGRRVGNTIYF.

The gene calls are TRBV5-8 and TRBJ2-1; D remains ambiguous. V lost 0 bases and J lost 4, with 14 bases in between. The CDR3 loop spans 16 amino acids. The V gene's germline CDR1 is SGHTS and CDR2 YDEGEE. The CDR3, as DNA: TGTGCCAGCAGCTTGGCCGGAGACGCCCTTTACAATGAGCAGTTCTTC. Protein product: CASSLAGDALYNEQFF. Full variable domain (remainder filled in from reference TRBV5-8 and TRBJ2-1): EAGVTQSPTHLIKTRGQQATLRCSPISGHTSVYWYQQALGLGLQFLLWYDEGEERNRGNFPPRFSGRQFPNYSSELNVNALELEDSALYLCASSLAGDALYNEQFFGPGTRLTVL.

This chain joins TRBV10-3 and TRBJ2-7; 13 nucleotides match TRBD2. V lost 3 bases, J lost 5 bases, and 4 bases stayed unmatched. Germline values: CDR1 ENHRY, CDR2 SYGVKD. The CDR3 length is 15 residues. CDR3 protein: CAISDPGLAGNEQYF. The CDR3 region has the DNA TGTGCCATCAGTGACCCGGGACTAGCGGGAAACGAGCAGTACTTC.

The genes are TRBV7-9 and TRBJ2-1; no reliable D call. This CDR3 spans 15 amino acids. V shed 5 bases and J shed 4 bases, with 15 bases lying between them. Germline CDR1 reads SEHNR; CDR2 reads FQNEAQ (reference sequence). The CDR3 nucleotides are TGTGCCAGCAGCCGTTACAGTGGGTCGTACAATGAGCAGTTCTTC. This encodes CASSRYSGSYNEQFF.

The chain recombines TRBV7-3 with TRBJ2-6, with 7 bases fitting TRBD2. With 3 bases clipped from V and 3 bases from J, the junction kept 5 bases outside the gene matches. CDR3 length: 16 amino acids. Germline lookup yields CDR1 SGHTA and CDR2 FQGTGA. CDR3 bases: TGTGCCAGCAGCTTGGGCGGGAGACTTGGGGCCAACGTCCTGACTTTC. It encodes CASSLGGRLGANVLTF.

This sequence joins TRBV21-1 and TRBJ2-2; the table's D gene call, TRBD1, was not cross checked with the DNA. TRBV21-1 is a known pseudogene. The CDR3 spans 20 residues. The CDR3 sequence is CASSKARWYGTGQNTGELFF. DNA of the CDR3: TGTGCCAGCAGCAAAGCTCGTTGGTACGGGACAGGGCAAAACACCGGGGAGCTGTTTTTT.

The table lists this clone with a few counts. The chain combines TRBV7-2 with TRBJ2-3, with 16 positions matching TRBD2. The CDR3 is made up of 16 amino acids. From germline, CDR1 is SGHTA and CDR2 FQGNSA. V lost 5 bases, J lost 6 bases, and 5 bases stayed unmatched. This CDR3 is CASSQGGLAGGDTQYF. The CDR3 DNA follows: TGTGCCAGCAGCCAGGGGGGACTAGCGGGAGGGGATACGCAGTATTTT.

This sequence joins TRBV6-5 and TRBJ1-2; no firm D call. The CDR3 spans 13 residues. V was pared by 6 bases and J by 0 bases, with 8 bases between. From germline, CDR1 is MNHEY and CDR2 SVGAGI. The CDR3 sequence: CASRGHTNYGYTF. CDR3 nucleotides: TGTGCCAGCAGGGGCCATACTAACTATGGCTACACCTTC.

The CDR3 nucleotides are TGTGCCAGCAGCCCCGGGACTTACGAGCAGTACTTC. It yields the protein CASSPGTYEQYF. This chain links TRBV5-4 with TRBJ2-7; D perhaps matches TRBD2 (6 bases). V gave up 4 bases and J gave up 4 bases, with 9 bases separating them. The CDR3 is 12 amino acids. The germline V gene has CDR1 SGHNT and CDR2 YYREEE (reference sequence).

This chain links TRBV30 with TRBJ2-1, with TRBD1 as a possible D gene (5 bases). Germline CDR1 reads GTSNPN; CDR2 reads SVGIG (reference sequence). Trimming took 0 bases from V and 4 from J, leaving 7 bases between them. This CDR3 spans 13 amino acids. The CDR3 region is CAWSVQAYNEQFF. DNA of the CDR3: TGTGCCTGGAGTGTACAGGCGTACAATGAGCAGTTCTTC. Full variable domain (rest looked up from reference TRBV30 and TRBJ2-1): SQTIHQWPATLVQPVGSPLSLECTVEGTSNPNLYWYRQAAGRGLQLLFYSVGIGQISSEVPQNLSASRPQDRQFILSSKKLLLSDSGFYLCAWSVQAYNEQFFGPGTRLTVL.

The rearrangement joins TRBV6-5 to TRBJ1-5; the D gene is possibly TRBD1 (5 bases). V dropped 8 bases and J dropped 6 bases, with 14 bases sitting between them. CDR3 length: 13 residues. The germline V gene encodes CDR1 MNHEY and CDR2 SVGAGI. CDR3 DNA sequence: TGTGCCAGCGCGGAACAGGCCCTTCAGCCCCAGCATTTT. Residues: CASAEQALQPQHF.

The chain has TRBV6-6 and TRBJ1-1; maybe TRBD1 (6 bases). This CDR3 has 16 residues. With 3 bases removed from V and 6 bases from J, the gap between germline ends came to 20 bases. CDR1 is MNHNY, CDR2 SVGAGI, per germline (reference sequence). CDR3 in DNA: TGTGCCAGCAGTTATGAAGGCCAGGGGTTGCGAGCTGAAGCTTTCTTT. Translated: CASSYEGQGLRAEAFF.

The gene calls are TRBV3-1 (or the pseudogene TRBV3-2) and TRBJ2-2, with 8 nucleotides matching TRBD2. J lost 6 bases, V lost 6 bases, and 12 bases had no gene match. This CDR3 is 16 amino acids long. The germline CDR1 and CDR2 sequences are LGHDT and YNNKEL (reference sequence). Written as DNA, the CDR3 is TGTGCCAGCAGAGACACCGGGACTAGTCGCGCCGGGGAGCTGTTTTTT. Amino acid sequence: CASRDTGTSRAGELFF.

The gene calls are TRBV19 and TRBJ1-1; D uncertain. The CDR3 runs to 15 residues. Trimming removed 0 bases from V and 0 bases from J, with 8 bases in between. The germline gives CDR1 LNHDA, CDR2 SQIVND (reference sequence). CDR3 in amino acids: CASSIDAGMNTEAFF. CDR3 coding DNA: TGTGCCAGTAGTATAGATGCGGGAATGAACACTGAAGCTTTCTTT.

The V gene is TRBV5-5, the J gene TRBJ2-3, with 16 bases fitting TRBD2. Germline V gene sequence: CDR1 SGHKS, CDR2 YYEKEE (reference sequence). The CDR3 totals 18 residues. The V segment lost 0 bases and the J segment 4 bases; nucleotides outside the gene matches: 5. CDR3: CASSLGGTSGRGSDTQYF. DNA of the CDR3: TGTGCCAGCAGCTTGGGGGGGACTAGCGGGAGGGGATCAGATACGCAGTATTTT.

The chain links TRBV5-6 to TRBJ2-2; 9 nucleotides line up with TRBD1. The germline gives CDR1 SGHDT, CDR2 YYEEEE. The CDR3 is 16 residues long. Trimming cost V 4 bases and J 8 bases; bases outside gene matches: 12. The CDR3 DNA is TGTGCCAGCAGCGTACTTGGGACAGGGAGGCGTGGGGAGCTGTTTTTT. Encoded protein: CASSVLGTGRRGELFF.